This is a list of T cell receptor beta chains from one sample in a study of blood T cell repertoires in COVID-19. Clones were sequenced by immunoSEQ multiplex PCR, and TCRdb holds only the in-frame ones, with some missing. The sample has roughly 180,000 clones; more than 70% are singletons. The source material was PBMCs or T cells enriched from blood (not recorded which). These receptors all stem from a woman in her forties or fifties in a cohort exposed to, infected with or recovered from COVID-19 (not recorded which). Both conserved end residues are part of each CDR3. Fields, in order: clone size, J gene, V gene, D gene, CDR3 DNA, CDR3 protein. The D gene is left open where the match is weak. Only part of the rows carry a size: once, few, many, or a class if the clone is expanded.

abundance: -
j_gene: TRBJ2-1
v_gene: TRBV28
d_gene: -
CDR3nt: TGTGCCAGCAGACCGGGACAAGCTCCTCTTGTGGAGCAGTTCTTC
CDR3aa: CASRPGQAPLVEQFF

abundance: -
j_gene: TRBJ2-6
v_gene: TRBV27
d_gene: -
CDR3nt: TGTGCCAGCGGGCGCCCCACTTCTGGGGCCAACGTCCTGACTTTC
CDR3aa: CASGRPTSGANVLTF

abundance: -
j_gene: TRBJ2-1
v_gene: TRBV5-1
d_gene: -
CDR3nt: TGCGCCAGCAGTTTTAGCCTCTCCTACAATGAGCAGTTCTTC
CDR3aa: CASSFSLSYNEQFF

abundance: -
j_gene: TRBJ1-5
v_gene: TRBV3-1/TRBV3-2
d_gene: -
CDR3nt: TGTGCCAGCAGCCAAGCTAGGGGAAGCAATCAGCCCCAGCATTTT
CDR3aa: CASSQARGSNQPQHF

abundance: -
j_gene: TRBJ2-3
v_gene: TRBV7-8
d_gene: -
CDR3nt: TGTGCCAGCAGCTTAGGGGCAGGGGAATGGACAGATACGCAGTATTTT
CDR3aa: CASSLGAGEWTDTQYF

abundance: few
j_gene: TRBJ1-5
v_gene: TRBV19
d_gene: -
CDR3nt: TGTGCCAGTAGTACCACGGGGGGGGGCAATCAGCCCCAGCATTTT
CDR3aa: CASSTTGGGNQPQHF

abundance: -
j_gene: TRBJ1-1
v_gene: TRBV6-5
d_gene: -
CDR3nt: TGTGCCAGCAGTTACTCGCCAAGCAACACTGAAGCTTTCTTT
CDR3aa: CASSYSPSNTEAFF

abundance: -
j_gene: TRBJ2-5
v_gene: TRBV15
d_gene: TRBD2
CDR3nt: TGTGCCACCAGCAGAAATAGCGGGGGGCCACTTCAAACCCGGGAGACCCAGTACTTC
CDR3aa: CATSRNSGGPLQTRETQYF

abundance: -
j_gene: TRBJ1-1
v_gene: TRBV28
d_gene: -
CDR3nt: TGTGCCAGCAGTTTGCCGGCCAGGTCGATGAACACTGAAGCTTTCTTT
CDR3aa: CASSLPARSMNTEAFF

abundance: -
j_gene: TRBJ2-7
v_gene: TRBV5-1
d_gene: -
CDR3nt: TGCGCCAGCAGCACCGGACAGATAACTGCCTACGAGCAGTACTTC
CDR3aa: CASSTGQITAYEQYF

abundance: -
j_gene: TRBJ2-5
v_gene: TRBV19
d_gene: TRBD2
CDR3nt: TGTGCCAGTAGTGCACTAGCGTGGGGAGAGACCCAGTACTTC
CDR3aa: CASSALAWGETQYF

abundance: -
j_gene: TRBJ1-1
v_gene: TRBV10-3
d_gene: -
CDR3nt: TGTGCCACCGCGGGACCGATGAACACTGAAGCTTTCTTT
CDR3aa: CATAGPMNTEAFF

abundance: few
j_gene: TRBJ2-1
v_gene: TRBV19
d_gene: TRBD2
CDR3nt: TGTGCCAGTAGTATGCACTGGACTAGCGGGAGTCCCGCCTACAATGAGCAGTTCTTC
CDR3aa: CASSMHWTSGSPAYNEQFF

abundance: -
j_gene: TRBJ2-3
v_gene: TRBV21-1
d_gene: -
CDR3nt: TGTGCCAGCAGCGCCCGGGACAGGGTTTTTAGCACAGATACGCAGTATTTT
CDR3aa: CASSARDRVFSTDTQYF

abundance: -
j_gene: TRBJ1-6
v_gene: TRBV28
d_gene: -
CDR3nt: TGTGCCAGCAGTCTGGACAGTGGGTCCTATAATTCACCCCTCCACTTT
CDR3aa: CASSLDSGSYNSPLHF

abundance: -
j_gene: TRBJ2-7
v_gene: TRBV10-3
d_gene: TRBD1
CDR3nt: TGTGCCATCAGTGAGTCTCGAGACAGGGGGCCCGAGCAGTACTTC
CDR3aa: CAISESRDRGPEQYF

abundance: -
j_gene: TRBJ2-3
v_gene: TRBV7-2
d_gene: TRBD1
CDR3nt: TGTGCCAGCAGCTTCTCTGCCCTTGGACAGGGGTCCACAGATACGCAGTATTTT
CDR3aa: CASSFSALGQGSTDTQYF

abundance: once
j_gene: TRBJ2-7
v_gene: TRBV6-2/TRBV6-3
d_gene: -
CDR3nt: TGTGCCAGCAGTTACGTTCCGCGGGGCGAGCAGTACTTC
CDR3aa: CASSYVPRGEQYF

abundance: -
j_gene: TRBJ1-2
v_gene: TRBV6-6
d_gene: TRBD1
CDR3nt: TGTGCCAGCAGTCGAGAACAGGGGAACTATGGCTACACCTTC
CDR3aa: CASSREQGNYGYTF

abundance: few
j_gene: TRBJ2-7
v_gene: TRBV7-2
d_gene: TRBD2
CDR3nt: TGTGCCAGCAGCTTAGGAGCGGGGGCCTCCTACGAGCAGTACTTC
CDR3aa: CASSLGAGASYEQYF

abundance: -
j_gene: TRBJ2-6
v_gene: TRBV5-1
d_gene: -
CDR3nt: TGCGCCAGCAGCCCGGACTCTAAGTCTGGGGCCAACGTCCTGACTTTC
CDR3aa: CASSPDSKSGANVLTF

abundance: -
j_gene: TRBJ1-2
v_gene: TRBV6-1
d_gene: -
CDR3nt: TGTGCCAGCAGTGAAAGGGGCCACACGAAAAACTATGGCTACACCTTC
CDR3aa: CASSERGHTKNYGYTF

abundance: -
j_gene: TRBJ2-7
v_gene: TRBV9
d_gene: TRBD2
CDR3nt: TGTGCCAGCAGCCCCCGCTCTCCAGCGGGATACTACGAGCAGTACTTC
CDR3aa: CASSPRSPAGYYEQYF

abundance: -
j_gene: TRBJ1-5
v_gene: TRBV13
d_gene: TRBD1
CDR3nt: TGTGCCAGCAGCTTAGGCCCCGCAAGGGACAGGGGATTTCAGCCCCAGCATTTT
CDR3aa: CASSLGPARDRGFQPQHF

abundance: -
j_gene: TRBJ1-2
v_gene: TRBV20-1
d_gene: -
CDR3nt: TGCAGTGCTAGTCCACTTAACTATGGCTACACCTTC
CDR3aa: CSASPLNYGYTF

abundance: -
j_gene: TRBJ2-7
v_gene: TRBV19
d_gene: -
CDR3nt: TGTGCCAGTACCGCCAAAGGGGGGGAATTCAACGAGCAGTACTTC
CDR3aa: CASTAKGGEFNEQYF

abundance: -
j_gene: TRBJ1-6
v_gene: TRBV19
d_gene: TRBD1
CDR3nt: TGTGCCAGTAGTGCGGGGACAGGGGGGACTTCACCCCTCCACTTT
CDR3aa: CASSAGTGGTSPLHF

abundance: -
j_gene: TRBJ1-5
v_gene: TRBV28
d_gene: -
CDR3nt: TGTGCCAGCAGTTTACTAGGGGCTAGCAATCAGCCCCAGCATTTT
CDR3aa: CASSLLGASNQPQHF

abundance: once
j_gene: TRBJ1-2
v_gene: TRBV28
d_gene: TRBD1
CDR3nt: TGTGCCAGCAGACAGGGGCTAAATGGCTACACCTTC
CDR3aa: CASRQGLNGYTF

abundance: -
j_gene: TRBJ1-2
v_gene: TRBV28
d_gene: -
CDR3nt: TGTGCCAGCAGTTCCTTAGGGCGCCTGGGGGGGATTTATGGAGGCTACACCTTC
CDR3aa: CASSSLGRLGGIYGGYTF

abundance: -
j_gene: TRBJ2-1
v_gene: TRBV27
d_gene: TRBD1
CDR3nt: TGTGCCACCAGGGGGTCTAGCCGAAACAATGAGCAGTTCTTC
CDR3aa: CATRGSSRNNEQFF

abundance: -
j_gene: TRBJ2-1
v_gene: TRBV29-1
d_gene: -
CDR3nt: TGCAGCGCCCTCGAGTACAATGAGCAGTTCTTC
CDR3aa: CSALEYNEQFF

abundance: -
j_gene: TRBJ2-7
v_gene: TRBV7-9
d_gene: -
CDR3nt: TGTGCCAGCAGCCCCAGTGCGGCCTACGAGCAGTACTTC
CDR3aa: CASSPSAAYEQYF

abundance: -
j_gene: TRBJ2-2
v_gene: TRBV28
d_gene: -
CDR3nt: TGTGCCAGCAGGCGAGCGGCGAACACCGGGGAGCTGTTTTTT
CDR3aa: CASRRAANTGELFF

abundance: -
j_gene: TRBJ1-6
v_gene: TRBV28
d_gene: -
CDR3nt: TGTGCCAGCAGTTTGTACGCACAGGGAGCTAATAATTCACCCCTCCACTTT
CDR3aa: CASSLYAQGANNSPLHF

abundance: -
j_gene: TRBJ2-5
v_gene: TRBV19
d_gene: -
CDR3nt: TGTGCCAGTACCCTAAGAGTGGGCTGGGAGACCCAGTACTTC
CDR3aa: CASTLRVGWETQYF

abundance: once
j_gene: TRBJ2-7
v_gene: TRBV27
d_gene: -
CDR3nt: TGTGCCAGCAGTTTCGCCAGGGGTCCTAACGAGCAGTACTTC
CDR3aa: CASSFARGPNEQYF

abundance: -
j_gene: TRBJ1-4
v_gene: TRBV7-9
d_gene: TRBD1
CDR3nt: TGTGCCAGCAGCCCGACCGGGACAGGGCCAACGGAAAAACTGTTTTTT
CDR3aa: CASSPTGTGPTEKLFF

abundance: -
j_gene: TRBJ2-1
v_gene: TRBV28
d_gene: TRBD1
CDR3nt: TGTGCCAGCAGCCGACAGGGCACTCTCTACAATGAGCAGTTCTTC
CDR3aa: CASSRQGTLYNEQFF

abundance: -
j_gene: TRBJ2-5
v_gene: TRBV9
d_gene: -
CDR3nt: TGTGCCAGCTCTAGCACAGGGACACAAGAGACCCAGTACTTC
CDR3aa: CASSSTGTQETQYF

abundance: -
j_gene: TRBJ2-5
v_gene: TRBV5-1
d_gene: TRBD1
CDR3nt: TGCGCCAGCAGCGTGGACAGGGGCCAAGAGACCCAGTACTTC
CDR3aa: CASSVDRGQETQYF

abundance: -
j_gene: TRBJ1-1
v_gene: TRBV10-3
d_gene: -
CDR3nt: TGTGCCATCAGTGAGTCGAGAGAAACTGAAGCTTTCTTT
CDR3aa: CAISESRETEAFF